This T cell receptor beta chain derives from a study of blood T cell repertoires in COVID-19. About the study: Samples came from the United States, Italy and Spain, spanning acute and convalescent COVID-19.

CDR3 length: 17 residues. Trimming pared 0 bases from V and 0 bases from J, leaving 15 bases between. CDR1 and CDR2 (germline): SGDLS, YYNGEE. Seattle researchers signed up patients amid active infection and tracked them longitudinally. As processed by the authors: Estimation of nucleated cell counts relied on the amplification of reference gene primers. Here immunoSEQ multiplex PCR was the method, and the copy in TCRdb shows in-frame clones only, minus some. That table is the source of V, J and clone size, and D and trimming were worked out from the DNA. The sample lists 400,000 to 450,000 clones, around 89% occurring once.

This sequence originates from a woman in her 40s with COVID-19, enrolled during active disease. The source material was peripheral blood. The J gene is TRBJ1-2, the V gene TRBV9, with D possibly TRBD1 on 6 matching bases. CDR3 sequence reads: CASSVGPGVQANYGYTF. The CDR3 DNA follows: TGTGCCAGCAGCGTAGGGCCAGGGGTCCAAGCTAACTATGGCTACACCTTC.